The TCR beta chain under discussion was sequenced for a study of blood T cell repertoires in COVID-19. Study context: Samples of COVID-19 (acute and convalescent) were obtained from the United States, Italy and Spain.

Methods used by the authors: Estimation of nucleated cell counts relied on the amplification of reference gene primers. Measured with immunoSEQ multiplex PCR; TCRdb has only the in-frame clones, and not every one. The V and J calls and the clone size are those of that table, but D and trimming were determined from the DNA. The sample shows about 65,000 clones, 70% to 90% of them seen only once. Trimming shortened V by 5 bases and J by 8 bases, and 15 bases separated the two germline ends. The CDR3 spans 14 residues. Germline-derived CDR1 and CDR2 are LNHDA and SQIVND (reference sequence). This TCR came from a man aged 80 or over with acute or convalescent COVID-19. The sequenced sample was peripheral blood. The chain recombines TRBV19 with TRBJ1-4, with D possibly matching TRBD1 (6 bases). The CDR3 reads CASSARTEREKLFF. Written as DNA, the CDR3 is TGTGCCAGTAGTGCCAGGACAGAGCGGGAAAAACTGTTTTTT.